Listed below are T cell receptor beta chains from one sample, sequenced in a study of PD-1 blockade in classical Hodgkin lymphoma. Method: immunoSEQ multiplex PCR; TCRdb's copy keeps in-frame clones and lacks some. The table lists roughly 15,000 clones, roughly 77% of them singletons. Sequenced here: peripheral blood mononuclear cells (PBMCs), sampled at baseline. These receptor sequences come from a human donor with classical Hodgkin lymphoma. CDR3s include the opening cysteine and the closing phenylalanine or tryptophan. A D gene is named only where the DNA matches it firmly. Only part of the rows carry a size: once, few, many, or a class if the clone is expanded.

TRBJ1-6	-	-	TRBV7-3	CASSSMKDSPLHF	TGTGCCAGCAGCTCCATGAAAGATTCACCCCTCCACTTT
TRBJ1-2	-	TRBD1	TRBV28	CASSTTGGWSGYTF	TGTGCCAGCAGTACGACAGGGGGGTGGAGTGGCTACACCTTC
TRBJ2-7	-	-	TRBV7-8	CACRLGIGSKHEQYF	TGTGCCTGCCGGTTGGGGATCGGTTCAAAGCACGAGCAGTACTTC
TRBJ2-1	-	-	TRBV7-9	CASSWSGDLGKEQFF	TGTGCCAGCAGCTGGTCCGGGGACCTCGGGAAAGAGCAGTTCTTC
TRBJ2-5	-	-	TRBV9	CASSVDLWETQYF	TGTGCCAGCAGCGTAGACCTCTGGGAGACCCAGTACTTC
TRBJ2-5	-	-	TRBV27	CASSLLGSGQETQYF	TGTGCCAGCAGCCTCCTAGGGTCGGGGCAAGAGACCCAGTACTTC
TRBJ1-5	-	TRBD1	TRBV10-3	CAISETGGQGQPQHF	TGTGCCATCAGTGAGACAGGGGGACAGGGTCAGCCCCAGCATTTT
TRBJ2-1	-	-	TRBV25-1	CASSPQAGEYNEQFF	TGTGCCAGCAGCCCTCAGGCAGGGGAGTATAATGAGCAGTTCTTC
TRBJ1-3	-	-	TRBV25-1	CASSEGLGHTIYF	TGTGCCAGCAGTGAAGGGCTGGGACACACCATATATTTT
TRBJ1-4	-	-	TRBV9	CASSPSLTVGKLFF	TGTGCCAGCAGCCCTAGTCTAACGGTGGGAAAACTGTTTTTT
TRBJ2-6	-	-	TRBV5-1	CASSFPFPASLPGANVLTF	TGCGCCAGCAGCTTCCCTTTCCCAGCAAGTTTACCTGGGGCCAACGTCCTGACTTTC
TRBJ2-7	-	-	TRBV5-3	CARSLQGIDSAKSYEQYF	TGTGCCAGAAGCTTGCAAGGAATTGATAGCGCGAAATCCTACGAGCAGTACTTC
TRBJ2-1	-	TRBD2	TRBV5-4	CASSAGLAGYEQFF	TGTGCCAGCAGCGCCGGACTAGCGGGATATGAGCAGTTCTTC
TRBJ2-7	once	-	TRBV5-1	CASRNRDYEQYF	TGCGCCAGCAGAAACAGGGACTACGAGCAGTACTTC
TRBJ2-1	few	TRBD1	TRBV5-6	CASSLGDREYNEQFF	TGTGCCAGCAGCTTGGGGGACAGGGAGTACAATGAGCAGTTCTTC
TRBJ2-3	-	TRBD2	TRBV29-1	CSAGAGGRDTQYF	TGCAGCGCAGGAGCGGGGGGGCGCGATACGCAGTATTTT
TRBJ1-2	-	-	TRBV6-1	CASSAEGTRGYTF	TGTGCCAGCAGTGCCGAGGGGACGCGGGGCTACACCTTC
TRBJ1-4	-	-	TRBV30	CAWSVRATNEKLFF	TGTGCCTGGAGTGTCAGGGCCACTAATGAAAAACTGTTTTTT
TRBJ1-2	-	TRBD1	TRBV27	CASSLQGQGARSYGYTF	TGTGCCAGCAGTTTACAGGGACAGGGGGCTCGTAGCTATGGCTACACCTTC
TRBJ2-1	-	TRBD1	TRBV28	CASSLGTGRWNEQFF	TGTGCCAGCAGTTTGGGGACAGGGAGGTGGAATGAGCAGTTCTTC
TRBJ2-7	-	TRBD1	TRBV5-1	CASSLSVSQGVYEQYF	TGCGCCAGCAGCTTAAGCGTATCACAGGGGGTCTACGAGCAGTACTTC
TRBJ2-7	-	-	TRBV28	CASEAPSYEQYF	TGTGCCAGCGAAGCTCCCTCCTACGAGCAGTACTTC
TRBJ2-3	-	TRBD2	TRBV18	CASSGGEADTQYF	TGTGCCAGCTCGGGAGGGGAAGCAGATACGCAGTATTTT
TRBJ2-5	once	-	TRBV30	CAWSRQKQETQYF	TGTGCCTGGAGTAGACAGAAACAAGAGACCCAGTACTTC
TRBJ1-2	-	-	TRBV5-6	CASSFQGTNYGYTF	TGTGCCAGCAGCTTCCAGGGTACTAACTATGGCTACACCTTC
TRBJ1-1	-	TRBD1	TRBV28	CASSSGTANMNTEAFF	TGTGCCAGCAGTTCCGGGACAGCAAACATGAACACTGAAGCTTTCTTT
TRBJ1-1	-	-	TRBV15	CATSSDRGGTEAFF	TGTGCCACCAGCAGCGACCGCGGAGGCACTGAAGCTTTCTTT
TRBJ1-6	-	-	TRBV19	CASRVGVYNSPLHF	TGTGCCAGTAGAGTAGGGGTTTATAATTCACCCCTCCACTTT
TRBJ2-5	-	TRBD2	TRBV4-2	CASSQSASGGGETQYF	TGTGCCAGCAGCCAGTCTGCTAGCGGGGGGGGAGAGACCCAGTACTTC
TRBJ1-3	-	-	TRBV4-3	CASSQDADSSGNTIYF	TGCGCCAGCAGCCAAGATGCCGACTCCTCCGGAAACACCATATATTTT
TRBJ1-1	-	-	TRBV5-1	CASSLDRMNTEAFF	TGCGCCAGCAGCTTGGACAGGATGAACACTGAAGCTTTCTTT
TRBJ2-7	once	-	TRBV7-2	CASSLATYEQYF	TGTGCCAGCAGCTTAGCGACCTACGAGCAGTACTTC
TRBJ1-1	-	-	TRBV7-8	CASSLDPRGLNTEAFF	TGTGCCAGCAGCCTAGATCCCCGGGGCCTGAACACTGAAGCTTTCTTT
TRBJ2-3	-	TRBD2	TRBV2	CASSPGRLAGTDTQYF	TGTGCCAGCAGTCCTGGGAGACTAGCGGGCACAGATACGCAGTATTTT